This section outlines one T cell receptor beta chain sequence together with its context. Its target is not known. Researchers took RNA transcripts and amplified the TCR beta CDR3 regions from them. The HTBI primer set drove a first-round RT-PCR of the TCR CDR3. Using its own MiXCR run on the multiplex PCR reads, TCRdb lists one record per CDR3 protein. The repertoire holds 650,000 to 800,000 distinct CDR3 sequences, with about 45% as singletons. This sample is part of a study of T cells in Graves' hyperthyroidism and ophthalmopathy. Study-level results: Among clonotypes expanded in thyroid above 0.001, most were also found in blood.

This CDR3 has 15 amino acids. The ends were cut back, 0 bases at V and 2 bases at J, with 8 bases in the middle. The germline V gene encodes CDR1 LNHNV and CDR2 YYDKDF (reference sequence). The source of this sequence is an adult man with Graves' disease, either hyperthyroidism or ophthalmopathy (not recorded which). Source material: peripheral blood or thyroid tissue (not recorded which). The gene calls are TRBV15 and TRBJ1-5; the D is unclear. The CDR3 DNA sequence: TGTGCCACCAGCAGAGAGGGGTACGGCAATCAGCCCCAGCATTTT. Translating it yields CATSREGYGNQPQHF.